The 17 T cell receptor beta chains listed next were all sequenced from one sample in a study of spatial heterogeneity in lung cancer. TCRdb redid the calling of the 5' RACE reads with MiXCR, one entry per CDR3 protein. The sample has approximately 110,000 distinct CDR3 sequences; 10% to 12% are singletons. Time point described: blood at routine non-recurrence follow-up after resection. The specimen comprised PBMCs, sampled at follow-up. These receptors all stem from a female donor with early-stage non-small cell lung cancer.

This clonotype was seen many times. The chain links TRBV11-2 to TRBJ2-7, with a weak D call TRBD1 (6 bases). The CDR3 spans 13 residues. CDR1 is SGHAT, CDR2 FQNNGV, per germline. V lost 2 bases to trimming and J lost 3 bases, with 8 bases between them. The DNA of the CDR3 is TGTGCCAGCAGCTTAACCAGGGGCTACGAGCAGTACTTC. Translating it yields CASSLTRGYEQYF. Using reference TRBV11-2 and TRBJ2-7 for the parts outside the CDR3, the full variable domain is EAGVAQSPRYKIIEKRQSVAFWCNPISGHATLYWYQQILGQGPKLLIQFQNNGVVDDSQLPKDRFSAERLKGVDSTLKIQPAKLEDSAVYLCASSLTRGYEQYFGPGTRLTVT.

The chain joins TRBV5-1 to TRBJ1-1; possible D gene TRBD1, 6 bases. CDR1 SGHRS and CDR2 YFSETQ come from the germline V gene. With 1 base removed from V and 2 bases from J, the gap between germline ends came to 18 bases. CDR3 length: 17 residues. CDR3 sequence: CASSLRGTGPGNTEAFF. In nucleotides, the CDR3 is TGCGCCAGCAGCTTGCGGGGCACAGGGCCGGGTAACACTGAAGCTTTCTTT.

The chain combines TRBV5-1 with TRBJ1-4; D uncertain. The CDR3 has 14 residues. The germline CDR1 and CDR2 sequences are SGHRS and YFSETQ. V gave up 4 bases and J gave up 12 bases, with 19 bases separating them. This chain's CDR3 is CASSIQDGARELFF. CDR3 in DNA: TGCGCCAGCAGCATTCAGGACGGTGCGAGAGAACTGTTTTTT. The variable domain in full, completed from reference TRBV5-1 and TRBJ1-4, reads KAGVTQTPRYLIKTRGQQVTLSCSPISGHRSVSWYQQTPGQGLQFLFEYFSETQRNKGNFPGRFSGRQFSNSRSEMNVSTLELGDSALYLCASSIQDGARELFFGSGTQLSVL.

This clonotype was counted between two and nine times. The chain couples TRBV3-1 to TRBJ1-1; 7 bases line up with TRBD1. Germline CDR1 reads LGHDT; CDR2 reads YNNKEL (reference sequence). V trimming: 4 bases; J trimming: 8 bases; junction bases outside the gene matches: 7. CDR3 length: 13 amino acids. The CDR3 loop is CASSRSVQGEAFF. The CDR3 DNA sequence: TGTGCCAGCAGCCGAAGCGTACAGGGGGAAGCTTTCTTT.

The genes are TRBV18 and TRBJ2-7; 14 nucleotides line up with TRBD2. The CDR3 totals 17 residues. The germline V gene has CDR1 KGHSH and CDR2 LQKENI. The V segment lost 2 bases and the J segment 3 bases; nucleotides outside the gene matches: 6. The CDR3 reads CASSPGTSGSSLYEQYF. The DNA for the CDR3 is TGTGCCAGCTCACCAGGGACTAGCGGGAGCAGCCTCTACGAGCAGTACTTC.

The chain links TRBV24-1 to TRBJ2-4; 9 positions agree with TRBD1. V dropped 5 bases and J dropped 13; count of bases not matched to a gene: 11. The CDR3 loop spans 14 amino acids. Looked up from germline, CDR1 is KGHDR and CDR2 is SFDVKD. The CDR3 loop is CATSATGRGQGQYF. The CDR3 DNA is TGTGCCACCAGTGCTACCGGGCGGGGACAGGGCCAGTACTTC.

This clonotype was counted only a few times. This sequence joins TRBV12-3 or TRBV12-4 and TRBJ2-2, with a weak D call TRBD2 (6 bases). V lost 4 bases and J 7 bases, leaving 16 bases between the germline ends. CDR3 length equals 15 residues. DNA for the CDR3: TGTGCCAGCAGTTCCCAAACTAGCTCCTTCGGGGAGCTGTTTTTT. Translated: CASSSQTSSFGELFF.

Only a few counts were recorded for this clonotype. The J gene is TRBJ2-4, the V gene TRBV11-1; no reliable D call. This CDR3 is 16 amino acids long. Trimming cost V 5 bases and J 0 bases, with 14 bases left between them. Germline assignment: CDR1 SGHAT and CDR2 FQDESV (reference sequence). The CDR3 coding sequence is TGTGCCAGCAGCCAAGCTCGACCGATAGCCAAAAACATTCAGTACTTC. Its translation: CASSQARPIAKNIQYF.

This clonotype was seen more than once but under ten times. The rearrangement links TRBV28 to TRBJ1-2, with D possibly TRBD1 on 5 matching bases. Per the germline V gene, CDR1 is MDHEN and CDR2 is SYDVKM. V gave up 6 bases and J gave up 3 bases, with 5 bases separating them. The CDR3 totals 11 residues. The DNA for the CDR3 is TGTGCCAGCAGAGGGGACTATGGCTACACCTTC. Protein: CASRGDYGYTF.

This clonotype came up many times. The chain is built from TRBV5-1 and TRBJ2-1; 10 positions agree with TRBD2. With 0 bases clipped from V and 2 bases from J, the junction kept 5 bases outside the gene matches. The CDR3 is 17 residues long. CDR1 and CDR2 (germline): SGHRS, YFSETQ. CDR3 loop: CASSLGLAGDAYNEQFF. The DNA for the CDR3 is TGCGCCAGCAGCTTGGGGCTAGCGGGAGACGCCTACAATGAGCAGTTCTTC.

CDR3 residues: CASSSRTSQTDTQYF. DNA for the CDR3: TGTGCCAGCAGCTCTAGGACTAGCCAGACAGATACGCAGTATTTT. J is TRBJ2-3 and V is TRBV11-2; 8 nucleotides align to TRBD2. V shed 4 bases, J shed 3 bases, and the junction held 6 bases outside the gene matches. This CDR3 region has 15 residues. CDR1 SGHAT and CDR2 FQNNGV come from the germline V gene.

This clonotype turned up a few times. The chain uses TRBV18 and TRBJ2-2; D not certain. CDR1 KGHSH and CDR2 LQKENI come from the germline V gene. The CDR3 covers 13 residues. V was pared by 2 bases and J by 3 bases, with 4 bases between. CDR3 sequence (DNA): TGTGCCAGCTCACCAATCGACACCGGGGAGCTGTTTTTT. It specifies CASSPIDTGELFF.

J is TRBJ1-1 and V is TRBV5-6; maybe TRBD1 (6 bases). The CDR3 is 14 residues long. CDR1 and CDR2 (germline): SGHDT, YYEEEE. V lost 7 bases to trimming and J lost 0 bases, with 13 bases between them. This CDR3 is CASCSQGMNTEAFF. CDR3 nucleotides: TGTGCCAGCTGCTCGCAGGGGATGAACACTGAAGCTTTCTTT.

The V and J genes are TRBV19 and TRBJ1-5; a weak D match, TRBD1 (5 bases). Trimming took off 3 bases at V and 5 bases at J, with 20 bases between the two ends. Germline CDR1 LNHDA, CDR2 SQIVND (reference sequence). This CDR3 has 17 amino acids. This CDR3 reads CASSIFGPRGIHQPQHF. The CDR3 nucleotides are TGTGCCAGTAGTATCTTCGGGCCGAGGGGTATTCATCAGCCCCAGCATTTT.

The chain employs TRBV7-2 and TRBJ2-4, with D perhaps matching TRBD1 (6 bases). The germline gives CDR1 SGHTA, CDR2 FQGNSA. This CDR3 region has 13 residues. Trimming pared 6 bases from V and 9 bases from J, leaving 15 bases between. CDR3: CASRTTGLAIQYF. In DNA form, the CDR3 reads TGTGCCAGCAGAACTACAGGGTTGGCCATTCAGTACTTC.

In this sample, this clonotype turned up a few times. The chain is built from TRBV11-2 and TRBJ2-7; D gene ambiguous. Germline loops: CDR1 SGHAT, CDR2 FQNNGV. The V end was cut by 3 bases, the J end by 0 bases, with 6 bases between. The CDR3 contains 13 residues. Here the CDR3 reads CASSLGGSYEQYF. The CDR3 region has the DNA TGTGCCAGCAGCTTGGGCGGCTCCTACGAGCAGTACTTC. The entire variable domain, with the rest obtained from reference TRBV11-2 and TRBJ2-7, is as follows: EAGVAQSPRYKIIEKRQSVAFWCNPISGHATLYWYQQILGQGPKLLIQFQNNGVVDDSQLPKDRFSAERLKGVDSTLKIQPAKLEDSAVYLCASSLGGSYEQYFGPGTRLTVT.

The sample holds a few counts of this clonotype. The V and J genes are TRBV30 and TRBJ2-3; D gene unclear. V was pared by 3 bases and J by 1 base, with 2 bases between. CDR1 and CDR2 (germline): GTSNPN, SVGIG (reference sequence). This CDR3 is built from 11 residues. The CDR3 loop reads CAWRGTDTQYF. Here the CDR3 DNA reads TGTGCCTGGAGGGGCACAGATACGCAGTATTTT.